These 24 T cell receptor beta chains were all obtained from the same sample, sequenced in a study of T cells in localized non-small cell lung cancer. The table came from immunoSEQ multiplex PCR; TCRdb's copy has only in-frame clones and leaves some out. The repertoire holds about 62,000 clones, with roughly 81% as singletons. The specimen comprised PBMCs, sampled before any cancer treatment. Source of these receptors: a man aged 35 to 69 with stage II lung adenocarcinoma.

This clone was detected only once. The V gene is TRBV7-9, the J gene TRBJ1-2, with D possibly TRBD1 on 6 matching bases. The CDR3 runs to 15 residues. Per germline, CDR1 SEHNR and CDR2 FQNEAQ (reference sequence). Trimming shortened V by 4 bases and J by 4 bases, and 16 bases separated the two germline ends. CDR3 DNA sequence: TGTGCCAGCAGCTCCTCTCCCGGGACACTCTATGGCTACACCTTC. It translates to CASSSSPGTLYGYTF.

The chain's CDR3 is CASSSPTASSSYEQYF. The CDR3 DNA reads as TGTGCCAGCAGTTCCCCGACAGCTTCGAGCTCCTACGAGCAGTACTTC. J is TRBJ2-7 and V is TRBV28; tentative D call: TRBD1 (5 bases). Trimming cost V 4 bases and J 0 bases, with 16 bases left between them. The CDR3 totals 16 residues. In germline, CDR1 is MDHEN, CDR2 SYDVKM.

The V gene is TRBV7-9, the J gene TRBJ1-2; TRBD1 is a possible D gene (5 bases). The CDR3 runs to 18 residues. Germline loops: CDR1 SEHNR, CDR2 FQNEAQ (reference sequence). V lost 3 bases and J lost 1, with 21 bases in between. As DNA, the CDR3 is TGTGCCAGCAGCTTTATCCGCGGGGGGAGGCTTGATAACTATGGCTACACCTTC. It codes for CASSFIRGGRLDNYGYTF.

The V gene is TRBV5-6, the J gene TRBJ1-4; no firm D call. Germline values: CDR1 SGHDT, CDR2 YYEEEE. V was pared by 0 bases and J by 5 bases, with 14 bases between. The CDR3 runs to 16 residues. CDR3 loop: CASSLAHLTGNEKLFF. CDR3 bases: TGTGCCAGCAGCTTGGCCCACCTCACCGGGAATGAAAAACTGTTTTTT.

The rearrangement uses TRBV5-4 and TRBJ1-1; 10 bases line up with TRBD1. Germline V gene data show CDR1 as SGHNT and CDR2 as YYREEE (reference sequence). After removal of 7 bases from V and 5 bases from J, the junction contained 8 bases not matched to a gene. This CDR3 contains 14 residues. The CDR3 nucleotides read TGTGCCAGCCGGGGCGGGACAGGGGTGACTGAAGCTTTCTTT. Its translation is CASRGGTGVTEAFF.

The chain uses TRBV25-1 and TRBJ2-5; D possibly corresponds to TRBD1 (5 bases). The germline V gene encodes CDR1 MGHDK and CDR2 SYGVNS. CDR3 length: 13 residues. With 2 bases removed from V and 2 bases from J, the gap between germline ends came to 6 bases. The CDR3 DNA sequence: TGTGCCAGCAGTGAAGGGGCTCAAGAGACCCAGTACTTC. As protein: CASSEGAQETQYF.

The CDR3 DNA sequence: TGTGCCAGCAGCCAAGATCACGTGGAAATCTACGAGCAGTACTTC. It is translated as CASSQDHVEIYEQYF. V is TRBV4-2 and J is TRBJ2-7; unclear D gene. Between the trimmed V and J ends, which lost 0 bases and 3 bases, there was a span of 12 bases. Per germline, CDR1 LGHNA and CDR2 YNFKEQ. The CDR3 runs to 15 residues.

On this clone: The sample carries other DNA sequences with the same CDR3. The chain employs TRBV30 and TRBJ2-1; tentatively, D is TRBD2 (6 bases). The CDR3 runs to 15 residues. The V end was cut by 0 bases, the J end by 0 bases, with 9 bases between. Germline values: CDR1 GTSNPN, CDR2 SVGIG (reference sequence). The CDR3: CAWSVGGSSYNEQFF. The CDR3 DNA reads as TGTGCCTGGAGTGTTGGGGGGAGCTCCTACAATGAGCAGTTCTTC.

For this clone: A much larger clone differs from this one at a single base, so this may be a read error. The chain joins TRBV5-4 to TRBJ2-2; the D is unclear. This CDR3 is built from 12 residues. CDR1 and CDR2 from the germline V gene are SGHNT and YYREEE (reference sequence). Trimming took off 4 bases at V and 3 bases at J, with 4 bases between the two ends. The CDR3 region is CASSTDTGELFF. The CDR3 bases are TGTGCCAGCAGCACCGACACCGGGGAGCTGTTTTTT.

A word on this clone: Other DNA sequences in the sample encode the same CDR3. The CDR3 reads CASSNRDRAYEQYF. The CDR3, as DNA: TGCGCCAGCAGCAACCGGGACAGAGCTTACGAGCAGTACTTC. This chain connects TRBV5-1 to TRBJ2-7, with TRBD1 matching over 7 bases. This CDR3 has 14 residues. CDR1 and CDR2 (germline): SGHRS, YFSETQ. V shed 4 bases, J shed 4 bases, and the junction held 8 bases outside the gene matches.

This clone was picked up a small number of times. J is TRBJ1-2 and V is TRBV6-5, with unresolved D. The CDR3 length is 16 residues. Trimming left V 2 bases short and J 4 bases short, with 17 bases between. Germline assignment: CDR1 MNHEY and CDR2 SVGAGI. CDR3 nucleotides: TGTGCCAGCAGTTACGGGTACCTTAAGGGAGGCTATGGCTACACCTTC. Translating it yields CASSYGYLKGGYGYTF.

In its sample, this clone was seen a few times. The J gene is TRBJ2-4, the V gene TRBV27; weak D call: TRBD1 (5 bases). CDR1 and CDR2 (germline): MNHEY, SMNVEV (reference sequence). The ends were cut back, 6 bases at V and 9 bases at J, with 18 bases in the middle. The CDR3 runs 14 residues. The CDR3 nucleotides are TGTGCCAGCAGCTCGCTAGACAGAAGGAGCATTCAGTACTTC. This encodes CASSSLDRRSIQYF.

CDR3 bases: TGTGCCAGTAGGGACAGGGTAACGAGTGGCTACACCTTC. Its protein is CASRDRVTSGYTF. The chain combines TRBV19 with TRBJ1-2; 8 nucleotides agree with TRBD1. The CDR3 is 13 amino acids. Germline V lookup: CDR1 LNHDA, CDR2 SQIVND (reference sequence). With 6 bases clipped from V and 7 bases from J, the junction kept 7 bases outside the gene matches.

This chain links TRBV11-2 with TRBJ2-7; 11 bases match TRBD2. Trimming took 6 bases from V and 2 from J; bases not matched to a gene: 6. The CDR3 length is 15 residues. In germline, CDR1 is SGHAT, CDR2 FQNNGV. CDR3 nucleotide sequence: TGTGCCAGCAGGCGAACTAGCGGGAGACCCTACGAGCAGTACTTC. Translated: CASRRTSGRPYEQYF.

The chain combines TRBV10-2 with TRBJ1-1; 9 bases align to TRBD1. There are 15 residues in the CDR3. The V gene end was trimmed by 1 base and the J gene end by 4 bases; junction bases not matched to a gene: 4. Germline-derived CDR1 and CDR2 are WSHSY and SAAADI. For the CDR3, the DNA is TGCGCCAGCAGTGAGTTCACAGGGGGCCTCACTGAAGCTTTCTTT. Translated, it gives CASSEFTGGLTEAFF.

CDR3 bases: TGCGCCAGCAGGCCCGGGACTAGCGGGATCTATGAGCAGTTCTTC. Translation: CASRPGTSGIYEQFF. The chain combines TRBV5-1 with TRBJ2-1, with TRBD2 matching 13 bases. Losses at the gene ends were 5 bases for V and 8 bases for J; bases not matched to a gene: 7. Germline V gene sequence: CDR1 SGHRS, CDR2 YFSETQ. The CDR3 runs 15 residues.

This clone was observed a handful of times. This rearrangement joins TRBV18 to TRBJ2-2; D may be TRBD1 or TRBD2 (5 bases each). Germline CDR1 and CDR2: KGHSH and LQKENI. The CDR3 is 13 residues long. V was cut by 3 bases and J by 7 bases, with 9 bases left in between. CDR3 sequence: CASSPRGNGELFF. The CDR3 DNA sequence: TGTGCCAGCTCACCGAGGGGTAACGGGGAGCTGTTTTTT.

The chain joins TRBV29-1 to TRBJ2-1, with 12 bases matching TRBD2. The J segment lost 8 bases and the V segment lost 1 base, leaving 12 bases of the junction unmatched. CDR3 length: 17 amino acids. Germline CDR1 and CDR2: SQVTM and ANQGSEA. The CDR3: CSVEGSSTSGSWDEQFF. In nucleotides, the CDR3 is TGCAGCGTTGAAGGCAGCTCGACTAGCGGGAGTTGGGATGAGCAGTTCTTC.

This chain joins TRBV7-6 and TRBJ2-7; 7 nucleotides align to TRBD1. The J segment lost 3 bases and the V segment lost 1 base, leaving 12 bases of the junction unmatched. The CDR3 is made up of 17 amino acids. Germline V gene sequence: CDR1 SGHVS, CDR2 FNYEAQ. CDR3 region: CASSLGHLRTGHYEQYF. CDR3 coding DNA: TGTGCCAGCAGCTTAGGCCATCTCAGGACAGGACACTACGAGCAGTACTTC.

This rearrangement joins TRBV9 to TRBJ2-1; D ambiguous. Germline CDR1 SGDLS, CDR2 YYNGEE. V was clipped by 4 bases and J by 7 bases, with 12 bases between them. The length of the CDR3 is 13 residues. The CDR3 DNA sequence: TGTGCCAGCAGCCCCCTTGGCCGGAATGAGCAGTTCTTC. This gives the protein CASSPLGRNEQFF.

The V and J genes are TRBV6-5 and TRBJ1-2; maybe TRBD1 (5 bases). V was trimmed by 2 bases and J by 2 bases, leaving 6 bases between them. The germline CDR1 and CDR2 sequences are MNHEY and SVGAGI. This CDR3 is built from 13 residues. The CDR3 DNA follows: TGTGCCAGCAGTTACGACAGCAACTATGGCTACACCTTC. Translating it yields CASSYDSNYGYTF.

The rearrangement uses TRBV29-1 and TRBJ1-2; 8 bases line up with TRBD1. The germline CDR1 and CDR2 sequences are SQVTM and ANQGSEA. This CDR3 comprises 15 residues. Trimming at V came to 5 bases and at J to 4 bases, leaving 12 bases not matched to a gene. The CDR3 coding sequence is TGCAGCGTTCGGAATACGGGGACAGGCATCTATGGCTACACCTTC. This sequence encodes CSVRNTGTGIYGYTF.

The V and J genes are TRBV9 and TRBJ1-3, with TRBD1 matching 7 bases. Trimming removed 3 bases from V and 3 bases from J; junction bases left unmatched: 15. CDR1 SGDLS and CDR2 YYNGEE come from the germline V gene. There are 18 residues in the CDR3. The DNA for the CDR3 is TGTGCCAGCAGCGCCAGCTTCGGACAGGCCCGGGGTGGAAACACCATATATTTT. As protein: CASSASFGQARGGNTIYF. Filled out from reference TRBV9 and TRBJ1-3, the complete variable domain reads DSGVTQTPKHLITATGQRVTLRCSPRSGDLSVYWYQQSLDQGLQFLIQYYNGEERAKGNILERFSAQQFPDLHSELNLSSLELGDSALYFCASSASFGQARGGNTIYFGEGSWLTVV.

The gene calls are TRBV19 and TRBJ1-2; 11 bases are a match to TRBD1. The ends lost 10 bases at V and 3 bases at J; junction bases unmatched: 10. This CDR3 spans 15 amino acids. Germline CDR1 is LNHDA and CDR2 is SQIVND (reference sequence). Written as DNA, the CDR3 is TGTGCCACCATGAAAGGGACAGGGGGTTACTATGGCTACACCTTC. Encoded protein: CATMKGTGGYYGYTF. Full variable domain (remainder filled in from reference TRBV19 and TRBJ1-2): DGGITQSPKYLFRKEGQNVTLSCEQNLNHDAMYWYRQDPGQGLRLIYYSQIVNDFQKGDIAEGYSVSREKKESFPLTVTSAQKNPTAFYLCATMKGTGGYYGYTFGSGTRLTVV.